These 31 T cell receptor beta chains were sequenced from one sample in a study of T cell changes during pregnancy in multiple sclerosis. Clones were read by immunoSEQ multiplex PCR, and TCRdb kept only the in-frame ones, dropping some. The sample has about 40,000 clones; about 87% are singletons. This specimen was peripheral blood, taken in the first trimester of pregnancy. The receptors come from a female donor in good health, enrolled as a control in a pregnancy study.

The V call is TRBV18, the J call TRBJ2-7; D call uncertain. The germline CDR1 and CDR2 sequences are KGHSH and LQKENI. V was pared by 5 bases and J by 0 bases, with 5 bases between. This CDR3 is built from 12 residues. The CDR3 spells CASSSSSYEQYF. In nucleotides, the CDR3 is TGTGCCAGCTCATCTAGCTCCTACGAGCAGTACTTC.

This clone was recorded only once. The J gene is TRBJ2-5, the V gene TRBV9; 9 nucleotides match TRBD1. The CDR3 loop spans 18 amino acids. V was pared by 0 bases and J by 3 bases, with 12 bases of the junction left unmatched. Germline V gene sequence: CDR1 SGDLS, CDR2 YYNGEE. The CDR3 loop reads CASSVAPPGQGGEETQYF. In DNA form, the CDR3 reads TGTGCCAGCAGCGTAGCCCCACCGGGACAGGGTGGCGAAGAGACCCAGTACTTC.

V and J are TRBV10-3 and TRBJ2-7, with 9 bases matching TRBD1. The germline gives CDR1 ENHRY, CDR2 SYGVKD. The ends lost 10 bases at V and 2 bases at J; junction bases unmatched: 12. The CDR3 contains 15 residues. DNA for the CDR3: TGTGCCACCGCACCGGGACAGGGCGTCACCTACGAGCAGTACTTC. It specifies CATAPGQGVTYEQYF.

The rearrangement joins TRBV6-5 to TRBJ1-1; D not resolved. CDR1 is MNHEY, CDR2 SVGAGI, per germline. This CDR3 has 15 amino acids. The V and J ends lost 10 bases and 0 bases respectively, with 18 bases between them. The CDR3 here is CAIAKTETMNTEAFF. As DNA, the CDR3 is TGTGCCATCGCGAAAACGGAGACGATGAACACTGAAGCTTTCTTT.

This clone has only one observation. The chain carries TRBV5-5 and TRBJ1-6; D may be TRBD1 (6 bases). The CDR3 has 14 residues. The V end lost 7 bases, the J end lost 8 bases, and 16 bases lay between the germline ends. Germline CDR1 is SGHKS and CDR2 is YYEKEE (reference sequence). The CDR3: CASGWVAGDSPLHF. The CDR3 DNA reads as TGTGCCAGCGGATGGGTGGCAGGGGATTCACCCCTCCACTTT.

The chain couples TRBV15 to TRBJ1-1; D is unresolved. Germline CDR1 and CDR2: LNHNV and YYDKDF (reference sequence). CDR3 length equals 14 residues. Trimming took 5 bases from V and 3 from J, leaving 13 bases between them. In DNA form, the CDR3 reads TGTGCCACCAGCCGTATGCGGAGGGACACTGAAGCTTTCTTT. It specifies CATSRMRRDTEAFF.

This clone was counted between two and nine times. This chain uses TRBV4-2 with TRBJ1-1; possibly TRBD1 for D (5 bases). CDR1 and CDR2 (germline): LGHNA, YNFKEQ. This CDR3 has 13 amino acids. The V end lost 1 base, the J end lost 8 bases, and 11 bases lay between the germline ends. The CDR3 is CASSQGGRAEAFF. CDR3 sequence (DNA): TGTGCCAGCAGCCAAGGTGGCAGGGCCGAAGCTTTCTTT.

The V gene is TRBV4-2, the J gene TRBJ2-7; D gene ambiguous. V lost 1 base, J lost 1 base, and 8 bases lay in between. Germline V gene sequence: CDR1 LGHNA, CDR2 YNFKEQ. The CDR3 contains 14 residues. This CDR3 reads CASSQVRLSYEQYF. The CDR3 region has the DNA TGTGCCAGCAGCCAAGTTCGACTTTCCTACGAGCAGTACTTC.

The rearrangement joins TRBV2 to TRBJ2-1, with 9 bases matching TRBD2. V shed 5 bases and J 4 bases; nucleotides not matched to a gene: 9. The CDR3 covers 16 residues. The germline V gene encodes CDR1 SNHLY and CDR2 FYNNEI. The CDR3, as DNA: TGTGCCAGCAGTCAAAGGGCGGGGGGGCCTTACAATGAGCAGTTCTTC. This encodes CASSQRAGGPYNEQFF.

V usage is TRBV7-9 and J usage is TRBJ1-3, with 10 bases fitting TRBD1. With 6 bases clipped from V and 2 bases from J, the junction kept 4 bases outside the gene matches. The length of the CDR3 is 15 residues. CDR1 and CDR2 from the germline V gene are SEHNR and FQNEAQ (reference sequence). The CDR3 sequence: CASRPTGGTGNTIYF. The DNA of the CDR3 is TGTGCCAGCAGACCGACAGGGGGCACTGGAAACACCATATATTTT.

The gene calls are TRBV7-7 and TRBJ2-1; D is perhaps TRBD1 (5 bases). V was pared by 5 bases and J by 7 bases, with 18 bases between. The CDR3 runs to 15 residues. Germline lookup yields CDR1 SSHAT and CDR2 FNYEAQ (reference sequence). The CDR3 sequence is CASSPQGAGENEQFF. The CDR3 region has the DNA TGTGCCAGCAGCCCCCAAGGGGCTGGGGAAAATGAGCAGTTCTTC.

The chain carries TRBV20-1 and TRBJ1-2; D not certain. The CDR3 is made up of 10 amino acids. Trimming removed 4 bases from V and 4 bases from J, with 4 bases in between. The germline gives CDR1 DFQATT, CDR2 SNEGSKA (reference sequence). The DNA for the CDR3 is TGCAGTGCTAAAGCCTATGGCTACACCTTC. It codes for CSAKAYGYTF.

The V call is TRBV12-5, the J call TRBJ2-5; 10 bases map to TRBD1. The germline V gene encodes CDR1 LGHNT and CDR2 FRNRAP. There are 16 residues in the CDR3. Trimming cost V 4 bases and J 5 bases; bases outside gene matches: 10. The chain's CDR3 is CASGSARQGAWETQYF. The CDR3 region has the DNA TGTGCTAGTGGTTCCGCCCGACAGGGGGCGTGGGAGACCCAGTACTTC.

V is TRBV9 and J is TRBJ2-3; 8 bases are a match to TRBD2. Looked up from germline, CDR1 is SGDLS and CDR2 is YYNGEE. Trimming at V came to 3 bases and at J to 4 bases, leaving 7 bases not matched to a gene. The CDR3 extends over 15 amino acids. The CDR3, as DNA: TGTGCCAGCAGCGCGGAGGGACTAGGTGCAGATACGCAGTATTTT. Protein: CASSAEGLGADTQYF.

The count of this clone is one. The CDR3 bases are TGTGCCAGTAGTATAAGCCAACTTAGCAATCAGCCCCAGCATTTT. Protein product: CASSISQLSNQPQHF. The chain combines TRBV19 with TRBJ1-5; D not certain. The V gene lost 2 bases and the J gene lost 0 bases, with 8 bases spanning the gap. CDR3 length: 15 residues. Germline CDR1 LNHDA, CDR2 SQIVND (reference sequence).

The chain combines TRBV9 with TRBJ1-2; a possible D gene is TRBD1 (5 bases). Germline assignment: CDR1 SGDLS and CDR2 YYNGEE. This CDR3 is built from 11 residues. V lost 3 bases and J lost 7, with 7 bases in between. For the CDR3, the DNA is TGTGCCAGCAGCGCGGGGGTTGGCTACACCTTC. Its protein product is CASSAGVGYTF.

This clone occurred once. The rearrangement uses TRBV28 and TRBJ2-2; 7 bases are shared with TRBD2. CDR3 size: 17 residues. The junction had 11 bases not matched to a gene; V was cut back by 6 bases and J by 1 base. Germline V gives CDR1 MDHEN, CDR2 SYDVKM. This CDR3 is CASSSSGWEGNTGELFF. The CDR3 DNA follows: TGTGCCAGCAGCTCCTCGGGGTGGGAGGGGAACACCGGGGAGCTGTTTTTT.

The chain links TRBV6-1 to TRBJ1-6, with D tentatively TRBD1 (5 bases). Germline CDR1 and CDR2: MNHNS and SASEGT. With 7 bases removed from V and 9 bases from J, the gap between germline ends came to 19 bases. This CDR3 region has 15 residues. CDR3 region: CASTEEGIEASPLHF. As DNA, the CDR3 is TGTGCCAGCACCGAGGAGGGGATCGAGGCTTCACCCCTCCACTTT.

This clone appeared a single time. The CDR3, as DNA: TGTGCCAGCAGCCAGAGGCAGGGGACCGATGAGCAGTTCTTC. Protein product: CASSQRQGTDEQFF. The chain links TRBV11-1 to TRBJ2-1; D is perhaps TRBD1 (6 bases). Germline V CDR1 and CDR2: SGHAT, FQDESV (reference sequence). This CDR3 is built from 14 residues. V was shortened by 5 bases and J by 8 bases, with 16 bases between the two germline ends.

The chain carries TRBV30 and TRBJ1-1; the match to TRBD1 covers 8 bases. From germline, CDR1 is GTSNPN and CDR2 SVGIG (reference sequence). This CDR3 has 14 amino acids. V shed 2 bases, J shed 4 bases, and the junction held 6 bases outside the gene matches. CDR3 in amino acids: CAWSPRTGGTEAFF. The DNA of the CDR3 is TGTGCCTGGAGTCCCCGAACAGGGGGCACTGAAGCTTTCTTT. The full variable domain, with the rest looked up from reference TRBV30 and TRBJ1-1, is SQTIHQWPATLVQPVGSPLSLECTVEGTSNPNLYWYRQAAGRGLQLLFYSVGIGQISSEVPQNLSASRPQDRQFILSSKKLLLSDSGFYLCAWSPRTGGTEAFFGQGTRLTVV.

V and J are TRBV19 and TRBJ2-7, with D possibly matching TRBD1 (5 bases). Germline lookup yields CDR1 LNHDA and CDR2 SQIVND (reference sequence). The V end was cut by 1 base, the J end by 2 bases, with 9 bases between. This CDR3 contains 14 residues. Here the CDR3 DNA reads TGTGCCAGTAGTATAGCCCAAGGGGCCTACGAGCAGTACTTC. As protein: CASSIAQGAYEQYF.

The V gene is TRBV28, the J gene TRBJ1-5, with a tentative D call TRBD1 (5 bases). This CDR3 has 14 residues. Germline CDR1 is MDHEN and CDR2 is SYDVKM. V lost 6 bases and J lost 5, with 14 bases in between. In nucleotides, the CDR3 is TGTGCCAGCAGCCCCGGCGGGGGGGATCAGCCCCAGCATTTT. Its translation: CASSPGGGDQPQHF.

The chain carries TRBV6-4 and TRBJ1-1; D is perhaps TRBD1 (6 bases). The CDR3 is 13 amino acids. Trimming cost V 5 bases and J 5 bases, with 12 bases left between them. Germline values: CDR1 MRHNA, CDR2 SNTAGT. The CDR3 DNA reads TGTGCCAGCAGTCCACAGGGTCGAACTGAAGCTTTCTTT. Residues: CASSPQGRTEAFF.

Details on this clone: At the DNA level, this CDR3 is encoded by other sequences in the same sample as well. The genes are TRBV6-5 and TRBJ1-2, with TRBD1 matching over 7 bases. V was pared by 2 bases and J by 7 bases, with 4 bases of the junction left unmatched. Germline V lookup: CDR1 MNHEY, CDR2 SVGAGI. The CDR3 runs 13 residues. CDR3 bases: TGTGCCAGCAGTTACCGACAGGGTGGTGGCTACACCTTC. This sequence encodes CASSYRQGGGYTF.

This chain uses TRBV11-3 with TRBJ2-5; 7 bases agree with TRBD1. This CDR3 is built from 14 residues. Per the germline V gene, CDR1 is SGHNT and CDR2 is YENEEA. V lost 6 bases and J lost 0; bases outside the gene matches: 4. For the CDR3, the DNA is TGTGCCAGCAGTCTGGGACAGAACCAAGAGACCCAGTACTTC. Its translation: CASSLGQNQETQYF.

The chain links TRBV28 to TRBJ1-5; D is perhaps TRBD1 (6 bases). CDR3 length: 16 residues. Germline assignment: CDR1 MDHEN and CDR2 SYDVKM. V was trimmed by 2 bases and J by 4 bases, leaving 15 bases between them. CDR3 sequence (DNA): TGTGCCAGCAGTTTACCCCGCTTGGGGGCTAATCAGCCCCAGCATTTT. This encodes CASSLPRLGANQPQHF.

The CDR3 sequence: CASSLGVGAETQYF. The CDR3 DNA follows: TGTGCCAGCAGCTTAGGGGTAGGGGCAGAGACCCAGTACTTC. The chain combines TRBV7-8 with TRBJ2-5, with a tentative D call TRBD1 (5 bases). The germline CDR1 and CDR2 sequences are SGHVS and FQNEAQ. There are 14 residues in the CDR3. Trimming shortened V by 1 base and J by 4 bases, and 10 bases separated the two germline ends.

This clone was detected only a few times. The chain couples TRBV15 to TRBJ1-5; the D is unclear. V was trimmed by 0 bases and J by 2 bases, leaving 11 bases between them. The CDR3 is 16 residues long. Germline loops: CDR1 LNHNV, CDR2 YYDKDF (reference sequence). The chain's CDR3 is CATSREGDMGNQPQHF. The CDR3 DNA sequence: TGTGCCACCAGCAGAGAGGGAGATATGGGCAATCAGCCCCAGCATTTT.

This clone was seen only once. This chain uses TRBV2 with TRBJ2-2; D unresolved. Germline CDR1 reads SNHLY; CDR2 reads FYNNEI. The V and J ends lost 2 bases and 2 bases respectively, with 9 bases between them. The CDR3 length is 15 residues. Here the CDR3 DNA reads TGTGCCAGCAGTGAACAGTTATATAACACCGGGGAGCTGTTTTTT. Protein product: CASSEQLYNTGELFF.

The J gene is TRBJ1-2, the V gene TRBV25-1, with D perhaps TRBD1 (5 bases). Germline CDR1 reads MGHDK; CDR2 reads SYGVNS. Between the trimmed V and J ends, which lost 8 bases and 7 bases, there was a span of 11 bases. The CDR3 runs 11 residues. The CDR3 protein is CASSGSGGYTF. The DNA for the CDR3 is TGTGCCAGCTCAGGGTCAGGTGGCTACACCTTC.

The V gene is TRBV4-3, the J gene TRBJ1-1; D is perhaps TRBD1 (6 bases). The CDR3 spans 15 residues. V lost 5 bases and J 1 base, leaving 14 bases between the germline ends. CDR1 is LGHNA and CDR2 is YSLEER in the germline V gene. CDR3 residues: CASSARGGGNTEAFF. CDR3 nucleotide sequence: TGCGCCAGCAGCGCCCGGGGAGGGGGGAACACTGAAGCTTTCTTT.